This is a list of T cell receptor beta chains from one sample in a study of cytomegalovirus exposure and HLA in healthy donors. Assay used: immunoSEQ multiplex PCR; TCRdb lists only in-frame clones, some missing. The sample has roughly 100,000 clones, more than 75% seen once. Sequencing was done on a sample of PBMCs. Receptor source: a woman aged 45-65 years in good health and CMV-seropositive. Each CDR3 is given with its conserved first and last residue. A D gene is named only where the DNA matches it firmly. Rows give clone size only sometimes, using once, few, many, or a class for an expanded clone.

TRBD1 TRBJ1-3 once TRBV9 CASSVVTGTGSGNTIYF TGTGCCAGCAGCGTAGTGACCGGGACAGGCTCTGGAAACACCATATATTTT
- TRBJ1-1 once TRBV5-1 CASSSEAHRRNTEAFF TGCGCCAGCAGCTCGGAAGCGCACAGGAGGAACACTGAAGCTTTCTTT
TRBD1 TRBJ2-7 once TRBV7-9 CSSSPALGQGGSYEQYF TGTTCCAGCAGCCCCGCCCTAGGACAGGGTGGCTCCTACGAGCAGTACTTC
- TRBJ2-7 - TRBV4-2 CASSQEWGSGYEQYF TGTGCCAGCAGCCAAGAATGGGGAAGCGGCTACGAGCAGTACTTC
- TRBJ1-3 - TRBV30 CACLWGAGNTIYF TGTGCCTGCCTCTGGGGCGCGGGAAACACCATATATTTT
TRBD1 TRBJ1-1 many TRBV6-5 CASTQGARITEAFF TGTGCCAGCACCCAGGGGGCCAGGATCACTGAAGCTTTCTTT
TRBD1 TRBJ1-5 - TRBV28 CASSLQAGGTSNQPQHF TGTGCCAGCAGTTTACAGGCAGGGGGCACAAGCAATCAGCCCCAGCATTTT
- TRBJ1-5 - TRBV7-8 CASSQDGVSNQPQHF TGTGCCAGCAGTCAAGACGGGGTTAGCAATCAGCCCCAGCATTTT
TRBD2 TRBJ2-1 - TRBV6-4 CASRALAGGSYNEQFF TGTGCCAGCAGGGCACTAGCGGGGGGGTCCTACAATGAGCAGTTCTTC
- TRBJ1-3 - TRBV7-2 CASSPSSGNTIYF TGTGCCAGCAGTCCTAGCTCTGGAAACACCATATATTTT
TRBD1 TRBJ1-2 - TRBV7-3 CASSLFPDRGLGYTF TGTGCCAGCAGCTTATTCCCGGACAGGGGACTTGGCTACACCTTC
- TRBJ1-1 few TRBV15 CATNLQENTEAFF TGTGCCACCAACCTACAGGAGAACACTGAAGCTTTCTTT
- TRBJ2-5 - TRBV5-6 CASTSPGVSETQYF TGTGCCAGTACCAGTCCGGGGGTTTCGGAGACCCAGTACTTC
- TRBJ1-2 - TRBV19 CASRGVRGVVGYGYTF TGTGCCAGTAGAGGGGTCAGGGGTGTGGTCGGCTATGGCTACACCTTC
- TRBJ1-3 - TRBV5-8 CASSGEVHAGNTIYF TGTGCCAGCAGTGGCGAGGTGCACGCGGGAAACACCATATATTTT
- TRBJ1-3 - TRBV6-5 CASSYSQGGNTIYF TGTGCCAGCAGTTACTCCCAGGGTGGGAACACCATATATTTT
TRBD2 TRBJ2-3 many TRBV7-9 CASSSGLDRDF TGTGCCAGCAGCTCCGGACTAGACCGGGATTTT
- TRBJ2-2 - TRBV9 CASSVTGTSNTGELLF TGTGCCAGCAGTGTAACCGGGACAAGTAACACCGGGGAGCTGCTTTTT
TRBD1 TRBJ1-2 - TRBV29-1 CSVEDRGQNYGYTF TGCAGCGTTGAAGACAGGGGGCAGAACTATGGCTACACCTTC
TRBD1 TRBJ2-7 - TRBV25-1 CASRGGQGVYEQYF TGTGCCAGCAGGGGGGGACAGGGGGTCTACGAGCAGTACTTC
- TRBJ1-1 - TRBV9 CASSRRDFGVAEAFF TGTGCCAGCAGCCGCCGGGACTTTGGTGTAGCTGAAGCTTTCTTT
TRBD2 TRBJ2-7 few TRBV7-2 CASSLPSGTSYEQYF TGTGCCAGCAGCTTACCCAGCGGGACCTCCTACGAGCAGTACTTC
TRBD1 TRBJ1-4 once TRBV6-1 CASSDWTGKGRSTNEKLFF TGTGCCAGCAGTGACTGGACAGGGAAGGGGCGTTCAACTAATGAAAAACTGTTTTTT
TRBD1 TRBJ1-2 - TRBV7-2 CASSSGTVKDYTF TGTGCCAGCAGCTCCGGGACAGTTAAGGACTACACCTTC
- TRBJ1-5 - TRBV19 CASSTLTARANQPQHF TGTGCCAGTAGTACCTTGACAGCAAGGGCAAATCAGCCCCAGCATTTT
TRBD1 TRBJ1-5 - TRBV9 CASSAYRGLQPQHF TGTGCCAGCAGCGCGTACAGGGGGCTTCAGCCCCAGCATTTT
TRBD1 TRBJ2-7 - TRBV9 CASSVSGGEQYF TGTGCCAGCAGCGTCTCAGGGGGCGAGCAGTACTTC
- TRBJ2-2 - TRBV4-1 CASSQDKLRGFTGELFF TGCGCCAGCAGCCAAGATAAACTTCGGGGTTTTACCGGGGAGCTGTTTTTT
- TRBJ1-2 once TRBV6-1 CASSVGQDYGYTF TGTGCCAGCAGTGTGGGGCAGGACTATGGCTACACCTTC
- TRBJ1-5 - TRBV27 CASSGRHAMEPQHF TGTGCCAGCAGTGGTCGACACGCAATGGAGCCCCAGCATTTT
TRBD1 TRBJ1-4 - TRBV19 CASSMRTGNEKLFF TGTGCCAGTAGTATGAGGACAGGGAACGAAAAACTGTTTTTT
TRBD1 TRBJ2-7 - TRBV6-6 CASSQTGGLTYEQYF TGTGCCAGCAGTCAGACAGGGGGCCTAACCTACGAGCAGTACTTC
TRBD2 TRBJ2-1 - TRBV19 CASSISGGTYNEQFF TGTGCCAGTAGTATTAGCGGGGGGACGTACAATGAGCAGTTCTTC
- TRBJ1-5 - TRBV19 CASSFAVDPNQPQHF TGTGCCAGTAGTTTTGCGGTGGATCCCAATCAGCCCCAGCATTTT
TRBD2 TRBJ2-3 - TRBV30 CAWSVERGGTDTQYF TGTGCCTGGAGTGTCGAGCGGGGTGGCACAGATACGCAGTATTTT
- TRBJ1-4 few TRBV27 CASSLSSGRTLEKLFF TGTGCCAGCAGTTTATCGTCGGGCAGGACTTTAGAAAAACTGTTTTTT
- TRBJ2-2 - TRBV9 CASSAPGPQNTGELFF TGTGCCAGCAGCGCACCAGGCCCACAAAACACCGGGGAGCTGTTTTTT
- TRBJ1-2 - TRBV20-1 CSGAENYGYTF TGCAGTGGGGCCGAGAACTATGGCTACACCTTC
- TRBJ1-2 - TRBV4-1 CASSPTTESYGYTF TGCGCCAGCAGCCCCACGACAGAAAGTTATGGCTACACCTTC
- TRBJ1-2 - TRBV6-6 CASSYSTGWDYGYTF TGTGCCAGCAGTTACTCGACGGGGTGGGACTATGGCTACACCTTC
- TRBJ1-1 - TRBV7-8 CASRLDHAGNTEAFF TGTGCCAGCAGACTAGATCATGCGGGGAACACTGAAGCTTTCTTT
- TRBJ2-2 - TRBV11-1 CASSLLSSSGELFF TGTGCCAGCAGCTTACTTTCGTCCAGCGGGGAGCTGTTTTTT
- TRBJ2-3 once TRBV7-3 CASSLGGPDTQYF TGTGCCAGCAGCTTGGGCGGGCCAGATACGCAGTATTTT
- TRBJ1-5 - TRBV4-1 CASSQDVGSSNQPQHF TGCGCCAGCAGCCAAGATGTGGGGAGCAGTAATCAGCCCCAGCATTTT
- TRBJ2-3 - TRBV2 CASREQSGTDTQYF TGTGCCAGCAGAGAACAAAGCGGCACAGATACGCAGTATTTT
TRBD2 TRBJ2-3 - TRBV5-6 CASSRSGGAVDTQYF TGTGCCAGCAGCCGTAGCGGGGGGGCCGTGGATACGCAGTATTTT
- TRBJ1-2 - TRBV2 CASSEKAGSYGYTF TGTGCCAGCAGCGAGAAGGCGGGAAGCTATGGCTACACCTTC
- TRBJ1-1 - TRBV19 CASSIVRGPTRLNTEAFF TGTGCCAGTAGTATCGTCAGGGGACCAACACGCCTGAACACTGAAGCCTTCTTT
- TRBJ2-1 - TRBV5-1 CASSLIVGDYNEQFF TGCGCCAGCAGCTTGATTGTGGGAGATTACAATGAGCAGTTCTTC
- TRBJ2-2 - TRBV28 CASSFRAGELFF TGTGCCAGCAGTTTTCGGGCCGGGGAGCTGTTTTTT